One TCR beta chain is described in this entry. Antigen unknown. Trimming shortened V by 6 bases and J by 2 bases, and 9 bases separated the two germline ends. This CDR3 is 13 amino acids long. Germline CDR1 is LNHDA and CDR2 is SQIVND (reference sequence). This entry comes from a study of OX40 agonist ivuxolimab in advanced cancers. Study-wide background: Patients undergoing dose escalation presented with hepatocellular carcinoma, melanoma, renal cell or head and neck cancer. Earlier anti-PD-1, anti-PD-L1 or anti-CTLA-4 therapy was permitted; 30% to 50% had received some.

TCRdb keeps only in-frame clones here, not all; method: immunoSEQ multiplex PCR. The sample yields around 70,000 clones, about 79% seen once. Notes on the study in general: In CD8+ T cells, expanded clones were on average more numerous than in CD4+. CD4+ and CD8+ blood T cells expanded clonally by week 6 at 0.1 to 3.0 mg/kg.

Sequenced material: CD4+ or CD8+ T cells sorted from blood, taken in a trial of the OX40 agonist ivuxolimab. The chain has TRBV19 and TRBJ2-3; D unclear. The source of this sequence is an adult with an advanced solid tumor such as melanoma, head and neck, liver or kidney cancer. CDR3 coding DNA: TGTGCCAGTAGGCCAACAGTCACAGATACGCAGTATTTT. This sequence encodes CASRPTVTDTQYF.